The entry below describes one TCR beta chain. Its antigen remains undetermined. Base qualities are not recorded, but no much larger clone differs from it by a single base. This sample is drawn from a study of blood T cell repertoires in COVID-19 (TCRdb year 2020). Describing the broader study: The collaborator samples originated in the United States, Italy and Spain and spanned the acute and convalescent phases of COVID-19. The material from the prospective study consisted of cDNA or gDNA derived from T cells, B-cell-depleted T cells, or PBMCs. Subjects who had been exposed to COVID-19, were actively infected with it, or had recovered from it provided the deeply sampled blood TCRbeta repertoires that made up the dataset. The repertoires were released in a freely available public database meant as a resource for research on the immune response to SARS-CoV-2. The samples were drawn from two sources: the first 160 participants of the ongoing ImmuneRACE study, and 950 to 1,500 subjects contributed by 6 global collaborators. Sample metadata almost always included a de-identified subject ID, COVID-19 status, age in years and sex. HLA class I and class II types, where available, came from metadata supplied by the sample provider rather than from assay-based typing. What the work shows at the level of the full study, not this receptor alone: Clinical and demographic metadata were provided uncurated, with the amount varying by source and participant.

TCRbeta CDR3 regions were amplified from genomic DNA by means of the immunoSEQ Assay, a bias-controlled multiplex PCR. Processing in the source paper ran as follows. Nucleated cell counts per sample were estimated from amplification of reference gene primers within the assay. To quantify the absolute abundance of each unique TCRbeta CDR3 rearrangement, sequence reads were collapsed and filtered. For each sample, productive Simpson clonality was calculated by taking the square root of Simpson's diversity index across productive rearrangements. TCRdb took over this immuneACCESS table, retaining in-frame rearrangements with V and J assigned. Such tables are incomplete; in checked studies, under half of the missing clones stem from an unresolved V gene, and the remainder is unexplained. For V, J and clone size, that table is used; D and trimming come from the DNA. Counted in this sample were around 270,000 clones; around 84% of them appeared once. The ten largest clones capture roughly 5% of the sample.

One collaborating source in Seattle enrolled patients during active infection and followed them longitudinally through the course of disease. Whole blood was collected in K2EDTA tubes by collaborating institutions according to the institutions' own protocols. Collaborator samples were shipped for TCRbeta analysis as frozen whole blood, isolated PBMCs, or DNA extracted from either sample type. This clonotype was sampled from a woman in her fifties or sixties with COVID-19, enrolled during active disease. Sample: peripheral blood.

Here the CDR3 is given as CASSLSGYGYTF. In nucleotides, the sequence is TGTGCCAGCAGCTTGTCAGGTTATGGCTACACCTTC. Here the chain combines TRBV5-8 and TRBJ1-2; the D gene is not confidently resolved. From cysteine to phenylalanine, the CDR3 is 12 amino acids long. The read is trimmed to its CDR3 DNA, 36 bases read in frame from base 1. V lost 1 base and J lost 5 bases; the stretch between them is 6 bases long. From the germline V gene, CDR1 is SGHTS and CDR2 is YDEGEE.